The 29 T cell receptor beta chains reported below all come from one sample, sequenced in a study of cytomegalovirus exposure and HLA in healthy donors. In the PCR, 60 Vbeta and 13 Jbeta primers were used. Clones were sequenced by immunoSEQ multiplex PCR, and TCRdb holds only the in-frame ones, with some missing. Seen here are about 170,000 clones, roughly 86% observed once, and the top ten hold around 4.8%. Sequences were obtained from PBMCs. Receptors were obtained from a girl aged 5-17 years in good health and CMV-seropositive.

This chain links TRBV19 with TRBJ2-7, with D possibly being TRBD2 (6 bases). CDR1 and CDR2 from the germline V gene are LNHDA and SQIVND (reference sequence). The CDR3 sequence is 16 residues long. V lost 6 bases and J 3 bases, leaving 21 bases between the germline ends. This CDR3 is CASSQTTSPLRYEQYF. The CDR3, as DNA: TGTGCCAGTAGCCAAACAACTAGCCCCCTCCGCTACGAGCAGTACTTC.

The genes are TRBV12-5 and TRBJ2-5, with D unresolved. Between the trimmed V and J ends, which lost 1 base and 5 bases, there was a span of 8 bases. This CDR3 comprises 13 residues. From germline, CDR1 is LGHNT and CDR2 FRNRAP. The CDR3 DNA is TGTGCTAGTGGTTTGGATGATCGGGAGACCCAGTACTTC. This sequence encodes CASGLDDRETQYF.

Here the CDR3 DNA reads TGTGCCATCAGTGGGCGACAGGGGAACTACGAGCAGTACTTC. Residues: CAISGRQGNYEQYF. The chain combines TRBV10-3 with TRBJ2-5, with 8 bases fitting TRBD1. The tail of the sequence fits TRBJ2-7 better, so the J call may be wrong. The CDR3 runs to 14 residues. The V gene's germline CDR1 is ENHRY and CDR2 SYGVKD.

This sequence joins TRBV18 and TRBJ1-3; tentative D call: TRBD1 (5 bases). Looked up from germline, CDR1 is KGHSH and CDR2 is LQKENI. This CDR3 has 14 residues. V gave up 5 bases and J gave up 6 bases, with 14 bases separating them. The CDR3 here is CASSSGRTINTIYF. The DNA of the CDR3 is TGTGCCAGCTCATCTGGACGGACAATAAACACCATATATTTT.

V and J are TRBV7-9 and TRBJ1-5; TRBD1 agrees at 8 bases. This CDR3 region has 13 residues. Unmatched junction bases numbered 0, after V lost 4 bases and J lost 4 bases. The germline V gene has CDR1 SEHNR and CDR2 FQNEAQ (reference sequence). This CDR3 is CASSWTGNQPQHF. CDR3 DNA: TGTGCCAGCAGCTGGACAGGGAATCAGCCCCAGCATTTT. The full variable domain, rest sourced from reference TRBV7-9 and TRBJ1-5, is DTGVSQNPRHKITKRGQNVTFRCDPISEHNRLYWYRQTLGQGPEFLTYFQNEAQLEKSRLLSDRFSAERPKGSFSTLEIQRTEQGDSAMYLCASSWTGNQPQHFGDGTRLSIL.

This chain connects TRBV6-1 to TRBJ2-1, with 10 positions matching TRBD2. This CDR3 region has 15 residues. V was clipped by 6 bases and J by 4 bases; unmatched bases: 6. Germline-derived CDR1 and CDR2 are MNHNS and SASEGT. Here the CDR3 reads CASSISGGGYNEQFF. The CDR3 nucleotides are TGTGCCAGCAGCATAAGCGGGGGGGGGTACAATGAGCAGTTCTTC.

V gene TRBV2 combines with J gene TRBJ2-7; 11 bases agree with TRBD2. The CDR3 is 15 residues long. With 7 bases clipped from V and 3 bases from J, the junction kept 8 bases outside the gene matches. Germline values: CDR1 SNHLY, CDR2 FYNNEI. CDR3 loop: CASNFPTSGVYEQYF. CDR3 nucleotides: TGTGCCAGCAACTTCCCGACTAGCGGGGTCTACGAGCAGTACTTC. The complete variable domain, with remaining parts taken from reference TRBV2 and TRBJ2-7, reads EPEVTQTPSHQVTQMGQEVILRCVPISNHLYFYWYRQILGQKVEFLVSFYNNEISEKSEIFDDQFSVERPDGSNFTLKIRSTKLEDSAMYFCASNFPTSGVYEQYFGPGTRLTVT.

The chain links TRBV19 to TRBJ1-4; perhaps TRBD1 as D (6 bases). From germline, CDR1 is LNHDA and CDR2 SQIVND (reference sequence). V was clipped by 4 bases and J by 1 base, with 10 bases between them. CDR3 size: 15 residues. The CDR3 loop reads CASSSQGQTNEKLFF. CDR3 in DNA: TGTGCCAGTAGTAGCCAGGGGCAAACTAATGAAAAACTGTTTTTT.

The chain has TRBV2 and TRBJ2-1; D might be TRBD1 (5 bases). The V gene's germline CDR1 is SNHLY and CDR2 FYNNEI. V was shortened by 7 bases and J by 0 bases, with 13 bases between the two germline ends. The CDR3 is 15 amino acids. CDR3 residues: CASTDSQSSYNEQFF. CDR3 DNA: TGTGCCAGCACCGACAGCCAGAGCTCCTACAATGAGCAGTTCTTC.

The rearrangement uses TRBV9 and TRBJ2-3; D ambiguous. Germline loops: CDR1 SGDLS, CDR2 YYNGEE. V shed 0 bases and J shed 3 bases, with 8 bases lying between them. The CDR3 spans 14 residues. CDR3 in amino acids: CASSVESPTDTQYF. As DNA, the CDR3 is TGTGCCAGCAGCGTAGAGAGCCCGACAGATACGCAGTATTTT.

The V and J genes are TRBV4-1 and TRBJ2-7; 8 bases match TRBD2. CDR1 is MGHRA, CDR2 YSYEKL, per germline. The junction had 6 bases not matched to a gene; V was cut back by 3 bases and J by 2 bases. CDR3 length: 15 amino acids. CDR3 DNA sequence: TGCGCCAGCAGCCATCCGGGGCGGGGGGCCTACGAGCAGTACTTC. This translates into CASSHPGRGAYEQYF.

This clone has a handful of counts. The chain joins TRBV9 to TRBJ2-1, with D tentatively TRBD1 (6 bases). With 0 bases removed from V and 0 bases from J, the gap between germline ends came to 7 bases. There are 15 residues in the CDR3. Germline V lookup: CDR1 SGDLS, CDR2 YYNGEE. CDR3 nucleotide sequence: TGTGCCAGCAGCGTAGAGGACAGCTCCTACAATGAGCAGTTCTTC. It yields the protein CASSVEDSSYNEQFF.

The J gene is TRBJ2-1, the V gene TRBV20-1; no reliable D call. Trimming shortened V by 3 bases and J by 10 bases, and 10 bases separated the two germline ends. The V gene's germline CDR1 is DFQATT and CDR2 SNEGSKA (reference sequence). This CDR3 is 11 amino acids long. Here the CDR3 DNA reads TGCAGTGCTAGTACGACTGAAGAGCAGTTCTTC. Amino acid sequence: CSASTTEEQFF.

This chain joins TRBV7-3 and TRBJ2-5; 8 positions agree with TRBD2. V was clipped by 2 bases and J by 1 base; unmatched bases: 15. This CDR3 contains 19 residues. From germline, CDR1 is SGHTA and CDR2 FQGTGA. CDR3 amino acids: CASSLGWAAGALFQETQYF. The CDR3 nucleotides read TGTGCCAGCAGCTTAGGTTGGGCAGCGGGGGCCTTATTCCAAGAGACCCAGTACTTC. Full variable domain (outside the CDR3, taken from reference TRBV7-3 and TRBJ2-5): GAGVSQTPSNKVTEKGKYVELRCDPISGHTALYWYRQSLGQGPEFLIYFQGTGAADDSGLPNDRFFAVRPEGSVSTLKIQRTERGDSAVYLCASSLGWAAGALFQETQYFGPGTRLLVL.

The rearrangement links TRBV6-5 to TRBJ1-6, with D maybe TRBD1 (5 bases). This CDR3 region has 16 residues. CDR1 and CDR2 from the germline V gene are MNHEY and SVGAGI. Trimming pared 2 bases from V and 0 bases from J, leaving 8 bases between. CDR3 protein: CASSYRQSSYNSPLHF. The CDR3 DNA follows: TGTGCCAGCAGTTACCGACAGAGCTCCTATAATTCACCCCTCCACTTT.

A single count supports this clone. The V call is TRBV6-1, the J call TRBJ1-5; 8 nucleotides agree with TRBD1. Looked up from germline, CDR1 is MNHNS and CDR2 is SASEGT. V trimming: 7 bases; J trimming: 2 bases; junction bases outside the gene matches: 10. The CDR3 extends over 16 amino acids. CDR3 residues: CASIDRGSGGNQPQHF. CDR3 sequence (DNA): TGTGCCAGCATTGACAGGGGATCAGGAGGCAATCAGCCCCAGCATTTT.

This sequence joins TRBV6-6 and TRBJ1-2, with a weak D call TRBD1 (6 bases). The CDR3 runs 12 residues. Per germline, CDR1 MNHNY and CDR2 SVGAGI (reference sequence). Between the trimmed V and J ends, which lost 6 bases and 5 bases, there was a span of 10 bases. Here the CDR3 reads CASRTRGYGYTF. CDR3 in DNA: TGTGCCAGCAGAACCAGGGGATATGGCTACACCTTC.

The V gene is TRBV7-2, the J gene TRBJ2-1; the match to TRBD1 covers 11 bases. The CDR3 contains 15 residues. With V trimmed by 2 bases and J by 7 bases, 4 bases remained unmatched. The germline V gene has CDR1 SGHTA and CDR2 FQGNSA. The CDR3 loop is CASSLRGQGGNEQFF. The CDR3, as DNA: TGTGCCAGCAGCTTAAGGGGACAGGGGGGAAATGAGCAGTTCTTC.

V is TRBV19 and J is TRBJ1-2; D gene unclear. V lost 5 bases and J 6 bases, leaving 13 bases between the germline ends. In germline, CDR1 is LNHDA, CDR2 SQIVND (reference sequence). This CDR3 is 13 amino acids long. The CDR3 sequence: CASSPRSVDGYTF. CDR3 nucleotide sequence: TGTGCCAGTAGTCCCCGGAGTGTCGATGGCTACACCTTC.

The chain combines TRBV5-1 with TRBJ2-2; D call uncertain. V gave up 1 base and J gave up 1 base, with 5 bases separating them. The CDR3 sequence is 14 residues long. In germline, CDR1 is SGHRS, CDR2 YFSETQ. CDR3 DNA sequence: TGCGCCAGCAGCTTGTGGAGGAACACCGGGGAGCTGTTTTTT. Amino acid sequence: CASSLWRNTGELFF.

A single count supports this clone. The chain links TRBV21-1 to TRBJ2-2; the table's D call, TRBD1, was not checked against the DNA. TRBV21-1 is classified as a pseudogene. The length of the CDR3 is 18 residues. DNA for the CDR3: TGTGCCAGCAGCACCAAAATGCCGGGACAGGGGGCCACCGGGGAGCTGTTTTTT. As protein: CASSTKMPGQGATGELFF.

This rearrangement joins TRBV19 to TRBJ1-1; possible D gene TRBD1, 6 bases. Per the germline V gene, CDR1 is LNHDA and CDR2 is SQIVND (reference sequence). This CDR3 comprises 12 residues. V was clipped by 5 bases and J by 10 bases, with 14 bases between them. The CDR3 DNA reads TGTGCCAGTAGTGAGGGGGGGCGGAGAGCTTTCTTT. This codes for CASSEGGRRAFF.

This clone has more than one count but fewer than ten. The chain couples TRBV11-3 to TRBJ1-1; no firm D call. Trimming took 5 bases from V and 1 from J, leaving 20 bases between them. This CDR3 spans 17 amino acids. The germline V gene encodes CDR1 SGHNT and CDR2 YENEEA. CDR3 nucleotide sequence: TGTGCCAGCAGCCCTAAGGCCGGGTTCTCCCGGAACACTGAAGCTTTCTTT. Protein product: CASSPKAGFSRNTEAFF.

V and J are TRBV11-2 and TRBJ2-5; 12 nucleotides align to TRBD2. The ends lost 5 bases at V and 2 bases at J; junction bases unmatched: 3. The CDR3 spans 15 residues. Germline loops: CDR1 SGHAT, CDR2 FQNNGV. The CDR3 bases are TGTGCCAGCAGCCCCGGACTAGCGGGGCAAGAGACCCAGTACTTC. Its protein product is CASSPGLAGQETQYF.

The rearrangement uses TRBV10-1 and TRBJ1-6, with 12 bases identical to TRBD1. V gave up 4 bases and J gave up 7 bases; unmatched junction bases: 5. The CDR3 is 16 residues long. Germline CDR1 is WNHNN and CDR2 is SYGVQD (reference sequence). The CDR3 nucleotides read TGCGCCAGCAGTGGCGGGACAGGGGGCTACAATTCACCCCTCCACTTT. The encoded protein is CASSGGTGGYNSPLHF.

The genes are TRBV7-9 and TRBJ2-2, with D unclear. Trimming stripped 5 bases from V and 1 base from J, with 11 bases between. Germline assignment: CDR1 SEHNR and CDR2 FQNEAQ (reference sequence). CDR3 length: 15 residues. For the CDR3, the DNA is TGTGCCAGCAGCCCCCGTTCCGTGAACACCGGGGAGCTGTTTTTT. Encoded protein: CASSPRSVNTGELFF.

The chain is built from TRBV5-1 and TRBJ1-3; D call uncertain. The CDR3 is 16 amino acids. Germline CDR1 SGHRS, CDR2 YFSETQ. Trimming took 1 base from V and 0 from J, leaving 11 bases between them. As DNA, the CDR3 is TGCGCCAGCAGCTTGAGCGGTCAGCTCTCTGGAAACACCATATATTTT. Its translation: CASSLSGQLSGNTIYF.

This chain connects TRBV27 to TRBJ2-6; TRBD2 agrees at 7 bases. The CDR3 totals 15 residues. Germline CDR1 MNHEY, CDR2 SMNVEV (reference sequence). Trimming at V came to 3 bases and at J to 2 bases, leaving 1 base not matched to a gene. CDR3 amino acids: CASSLGGAGANVLTF. CDR3 DNA: TGTGCCAGCAGTTTGGGGGGGGCTGGGGCCAACGTCCTGACTTTC.

The chain recombines TRBV6-1 with TRBJ1-2; TRBD1 is a possible D gene (5 bases). The CDR3 extends over 13 amino acids. Deletions cut 5 bases from V and 4 bases from J, with 11 bases between. The V gene's germline CDR1 is MNHNS and CDR2 SASEGT. The CDR3 region has the DNA TGTGCCAGCAGTTCGGAGGGGCTCTATGGCTACACCTTC. The encoded protein is CASSSEGLYGYTF.